Presented here are 14 T cell receptor beta chains from one specimen sequenced in a study of chemoradiotherapy in HPV16-positive cancers. This table comes from immunoSEQ multiplex PCR, and its TCRdb copy is limited to in-frame clones, with some not included. The table shows 8,000 to 9,000 clones, with roughly 91% occurring only once. Sequenced here: blood, sampled from a patient who underwent chemoradiotherapy. The source of these receptors is a human donor with HPV-associated anogenital cancer.

The chain carries TRBV5-5 and TRBJ1-4; D is unclear. The length of the CDR3 is 15 residues. V was trimmed by 1 base and J by 5 bases, leaving 12 bases between them. The germline V gene encodes CDR1 SGHKS and CDR2 YYEKEE (reference sequence). The DNA of the CDR3 is TGTGCCAGCAGCTTGTACTACGGAGTAAATGAAAAACTGTTTTTT. Translating gives CASSLYYGVNEKLFF.

CDR3 amino acids: CASRHSSGETDTQYF. The CDR3 nucleotides are TGTGCCAGCAGACACTCTAGCGGGGAGACAGATACGCAGTATTTT. The chain uses TRBV4-2 and TRBJ2-3; 9 bases are a match to TRBD2. Trimming removed 6 bases from V and 3 bases from J; junction bases left unmatched: 7. Germline values: CDR1 LGHNA, CDR2 YNFKEQ. The CDR3 covers 15 residues.

This chain links TRBV7-9 with TRBJ1-1; D call uncertain. This CDR3 comprises 17 residues. Germline values: CDR1 SEHNR, CDR2 FQNEAQ (reference sequence). Trimming shortened V by 0 bases and J by 0 bases, and 14 bases separated the two germline ends. DNA for the CDR3: TGTGCCAGCAGCTTAGCAACCGGACGGCTCATGAACACTGAAGCTTTCTTT. Translated, it gives CASSLATGRLMNTEAFF.

The rearrangement joins TRBV4-2 to TRBJ2-7; D uncertain. V was clipped by 0 bases and J by 6 bases, with 9 bases between them. From germline, CDR1 is LGHNA and CDR2 YNFKEQ. The CDR3 loop spans 13 amino acids. This CDR3 reads CASSQDSASEQYF. The DNA of the CDR3 is TGTGCCAGCAGCCAAGATTCGGCCTCCGAGCAGTACTTC.

The chain joins TRBV5-4 to TRBJ2-2; D gene ambiguous. Germline-derived CDR1 and CDR2 are SGHNT and YYREEE (reference sequence). Trimming cost V 0 bases and J 1 base, with 4 bases left between them. The CDR3 runs 14 residues. DNA for the CDR3: TGTGCCAGCAGCTTGGCCGGGAACACCGGGGAGCTGTTTTTT. Its protein product is CASSLAGNTGELFF.

The rearrangement uses TRBV15 and TRBJ2-1, with 10 bases fitting TRBD1. Germline CDR1 LNHNV, CDR2 YYDKDF (reference sequence). V trimming: 5 bases; J trimming: 7 bases; junction bases outside the gene matches: 8. This CDR3 spans 15 amino acids. The CDR3 coding sequence is TGTGCCACCAGCCCTCGGGGACAGGGGATTAATGAGCAGTTCTTC. Protein sequence: CATSPRGQGINEQFF.

This chain uses TRBV30 with TRBJ1-1; a weak D match, TRBD1 (5 bases). Germline V lookup: CDR1 GTSNPN, CDR2 SVGIG (reference sequence). The CDR3 consists of 11 residues. The V and J ends lost 1 base and 10 bases respectively, with 10 bases between them. The CDR3 protein is CAWSEEGAAFF. CDR3 DNA sequence: TGTGCCTGGAGTGAAGAAGGGGCAGCTTTCTTT.

This clone appeared once. The J gene is TRBJ2-5, the V gene TRBV14; TRBD1 is a possible D gene (5 bases). Trimming shortened V by 2 bases and J by 5 bases, and 9 bases separated the two germline ends. CDR1 SGHDN and CDR2 FVKESK come from the germline V gene. The CDR3 covers 13 residues. This chain's CDR3 is CASSQFPGETQYF. The CDR3 DNA reads as TGTGCCAGCAGCCAATTTCCAGGGGAGACCCAGTACTTC.

This chain joins TRBV2 and TRBJ2-5, with TRBD2 matching over 10 bases. This CDR3 is 16 amino acids long. Germline V gene data show CDR1 as SNHLY and CDR2 as FYNNEI. After removal of 1 base from V and 2 bases from J, the junction contained 4 bases not matched to a gene. The CDR3 here is CASSEGRAGGQETQYF. The CDR3 coding sequence is TGTGCCAGCAGTGAAGGGAGAGCGGGGGGGCAAGAGACCCAGTACTTC.

Note on this clone: At one of its ends the junction is not consistent with the germline gene, which may arise from a read error. V and J are TRBV7-9 and TRBJ2-5, with D unresolved. Germline assignment: CDR1 SEHNR and CDR2 FQNEAQ (reference sequence). The CDR3 contains 9 residues. In nucleotides, the CDR3 is TGCGTGATGAACGGGCCCCAGTACTTC. This codes for CVMNGPQYF.

This sequence joins TRBV10-3 and TRBJ2-3; D unclear. CDR1 and CDR2 (germline): ENHRY, SYGVKD. Trimming pared 4 bases from V and 2 bases from J, leaving 10 bases between. This CDR3 comprises 14 residues. CDR3 DNA: TGTGCCATCAGTGTGGGCAGGACCACAGATACGCAGTATTTT. Protein: CAISVGRTTDTQYF.

The table lists this clone with a count of one. The genes are TRBV30 and TRBJ1-1; D remains unclear. The CDR3 runs 13 residues. CDR1 is GTSNPN and CDR2 is SVGIG in the germline V gene (reference sequence). V lost 0 bases and J 3 bases, leaving 8 bases between the germline ends. This CDR3 reads CAWSVGVDTEAFF. CDR3 DNA: TGTGCCTGGAGTGTTGGGGTGGACACTGAAGCTTTCTTT.

For the CDR3, the DNA is TGCAGCGTTTTAAAGCTAGCGGGGAGAAACTACGAGCAGTACTTC. Translating it yields CSVLKLAGRNYEQYF. The rearrangement uses TRBV29-1 and TRBJ2-7, with 9 bases lining up with TRBD2. This CDR3 is built from 15 residues. Per the germline V gene, CDR1 is SQVTM and CDR2 is ANQGSEA. Trimming at V came to 5 bases and at J to 3 bases, leaving 11 bases not matched to a gene.

V is TRBV7-2 and J is TRBJ2-5; 15 nucleotides align to TRBD2. This CDR3 comprises 16 residues. Germline CDR1 SGHTA, CDR2 FQGNSA. With 5 bases clipped from V and 3 bases from J, the junction kept 4 bases outside the gene matches. CDR3 sequence reads: CASSLGLAGGEETQYF. For the CDR3, the DNA is TGTGCCAGCAGCCTCGGACTAGCGGGGGGGGAAGAGACCCAGTACTTC.